The 22 T cell receptor beta chains below come from one sample, sequenced in a study of blood T cells in healthy people across ages (dated by TCRdb to 2015 to 2017). Libraries were prepared through 5' RACE. Reads for this sample came from an Illumina HiSeq 2500. The second PCR ran for about 6 to 11 cycles and used a J-beta primer mix along with a sample-barcoded 5' primer. Through fastp at Q25 and MiXCR, TCRdb rebuilt clones from the public reads, retaining in-frame beta chains. For every CDR3 protein sequence, its rows merge into one entry that carries the most common genes and DNA. A total of roughly 900,000 distinct CDR3 sequences appear in this sample, about 30% of them only once. 17% of the sample goes to the ten largest clones. Material: blood. These receptors were obtained from a woman older than 75 in good health.

In its sample, this clonotype was seen a few times. V gene TRBV28 combines with J gene TRBJ1-4, with 8 bases that match TRBD1. Germline lookup yields CDR1 MDHEN and CDR2 SYDVKM. CDR3 length: 18 amino acids. The junction had 11 bases not matched to a gene; V was cut back by 2 bases and J by 3 bases. CDR3 nucleotide sequence: TGTGCCAGCAGTTTACGAGGACAGGGATTATTGTCTAATGAAAAACTGTTTTTT. This gives the protein CASSLRGQGLLSNEKLFF.

The chain carries TRBV19 and TRBJ2-3, with TRBD1 matching 8 bases. The CDR3 sequence is 17 residues long. The germline V gene has CDR1 LNHDA and CDR2 SQIVND (reference sequence). V lost 4 bases and J lost 4; bases outside the gene matches: 13. CDR3 bases: TGTGCCAGTAGTAACAAACACCAGGGGGCCCCCGCAGATACGCAGTATTTT. This codes for CASSNKHQGAPADTQYF.

The CDR3 loop reads CATSGGGQESDIQYF. The CDR3 DNA is TGTGCCACCAGTGGGGGGGGACAGGAATCAGACATTCAGTACTTC. The V gene is TRBV7-9, the J gene TRBJ2-4, with a weak D call TRBD1 (8 bases). Germline V gives CDR1 SEHNR, CDR2 FQNEAQ (reference sequence). The CDR3 loop spans 15 amino acids. The germline V and J ends were trimmed by 10 bases and 8 bases, with 24 bases remaining between them.

In this sample, this clonotype turned up many times. The rearrangement joins TRBV7-2 to TRBJ2-1, with D possibly TRBD2 on 6 matching bases. Looked up from germline, CDR1 is SGHTA and CDR2 is FQGNSA. The CDR3 has 15 residues. Trimming removed 5 bases at V and 0 bases at J, with 11 bases between. The CDR3 DNA sequence: TGTGCCAGCAGCAACGGGGGACTCTCCTACAATGAGCAGTTCTTC. It encodes CASSNGGLSYNEQFF.

There are a few counts of this clonotype. The V call is TRBV5-5, the J call TRBJ1-4, with 7 bases lining up with TRBD1. The CDR3 length is 15 residues. CDR1 is SGHKS and CDR2 is YYEKEE in the germline V gene (reference sequence). Losses at the gene ends were 3 bases for V and 3 bases for J; bases not matched to a gene: 5. The CDR3 spells CASSYHRGSNEKLFF. CDR3 DNA sequence: TGTGCCAGCAGCTACCACAGGGGATCTAATGAAAAACTGTTTTTT. Together with reference TRBV5-5 and TRBJ1-4, the CDR3 gives the full variable domain: DAGVTQSPTHLIKTRGQQVTLRCSPISGHKSVSWYQQVLGQGPQFIFQYYEKEERGRGNFPDRFSARQFPNYSSELNVNALLLGDSALYLCASSYHRGSNEKLFFGSGTQLSVL.

The V and J genes are TRBV7-3 and TRBJ2-1; TRBD2 matches at 10 bases. The ends lost 2 bases at V and 3 bases at J; junction bases unmatched: 10. There are 18 residues in the CDR3. The germline CDR1 and CDR2 sequences are SGHTA and FQGTGA. DNA for the CDR3: TGTGCCAGCAGCTTAGGCGCGACAGCGGGGGGGCTCTACAATGAGCAGTTCTTC. It codes for CASSLGATAGGLYNEQFF.

In this sample, this clonotype turned up a few times. J is TRBJ1-1 and V is TRBV12-3 or TRBV12-4, with D maybe TRBD1 (6 bases). The CDR3 is made up of 13 amino acids. V lost 7 bases and J lost 1, with 10 bases in between. The CDR3 nucleotides read TGTGCCAGCACCCAACAGGGGAACACTGAAGCTTTCTTT. Its translation is CASTQQGNTEAFF.

This clonotype was recorded many times. The chain employs TRBV25-1 and TRBJ1-2, with a tentative D call TRBD1 (6 bases). The CDR3 contains 14 residues. Trimming stripped 6 bases from V and 5 bases from J, with 16 bases between. Germline-derived CDR1 and CDR2 are MGHDK and SYGVNS. Written as DNA, the CDR3 is TGTGCCAGCAGCCTCGGGACAACTGTTTATGGCTACACCTTC. It translates to CASSLGTTVYGYTF.

This clonotype was counted a few times. The chain joins TRBV12-3 or TRBV12-4 to TRBJ2-3, with 7 nucleotides matching TRBD2. The junction had 19 bases not matched to a gene; V was cut back by 7 bases and J by 15 bases. The CDR3 runs 14 residues. CDR3 protein: CASNLAVRVDTEYF. The CDR3 nucleotides read TGTGCCAGCAATCTAGCGGTGAGAGTAGATACGGAATATTTT.

This clonotype appeared many times. The chain recombines TRBV20-1 with TRBJ2-7, with 9 bases lining up with TRBD2. This CDR3 has 13 residues. V dropped 5 bases and J dropped 2; count of bases not matched to a gene: 4. Germline-derived CDR1 and CDR2 are DFQATT and SNEGSKA (reference sequence). CDR3 loop: CSAAGGPTYEQYF. The CDR3 bases are TGCAGTGCTGCGGGGGGGCCGACCTACGAGCAGTACTTC.

Turning to this clonotype: The junction departs from the called germline gene at one end, perhaps through a read error. The chain couples TRBV27 to TRBJ1-4, with TRBD1 as a possible D gene (5 bases). Germline V lookup: CDR1 MNHEY, CDR2 SMNVEV (reference sequence). The CDR3 sequence is 14 residues long. This CDR3 reads CASSSGRINEELFF. CDR3 nucleotides: TGTGCCAGCAGTTCGGGACGGATTAATGAAGAACTGTTTTTT.

This clonotype was picked up many times. CDR3 sequence (DNA): TGCAGTGCAGGACAGGGGGCAGACAATGAGCAGTTCTTC. Residues: CSAGQGADNEQFF. V and J are TRBV20-1 and TRBJ2-1; 11 nucleotides line up with TRBD1. Germline V CDR1 and CDR2: DFQATT, SNEGSKA (reference sequence). J lost 5 bases, V lost 6 bases, and 3 bases had no gene match. This CDR3 is 13 amino acids long.

The V gene is TRBV11-3, the J gene TRBJ2-3; tentatively, D is TRBD1 (6 bases). The CDR3 is 15 amino acids. Trimming removed 6 bases from V and 2 bases from J, with 15 bases in between. Germline loops: CDR1 SGHNT, CDR2 YENEEA. CDR3 region: CASSPTGMFTDTQYF. The CDR3 DNA reads as TGTGCCAGCAGTCCCACAGGGATGTTCACAGATACGCAGTATTTT.

This clonotype was observed many times. V gene TRBV4-3 combines with J gene TRBJ1-2; D unclear. V was pared by 0 bases and J by 5 bases, with 10 bases between. This CDR3 region has 14 residues. CDR1 LGHNA and CDR2 YSLEER come from the germline V gene. The CDR3 is CASSQEEAGYGYTF. As DNA, the CDR3 is TGCGCCAGCAGCCAAGAAGAGGCAGGTTATGGCTACACCTTC.

In this sample, this clonotype turned up a few times. The chain has TRBV6-2 or TRBV6-3 and TRBJ1-1, with no clear D. CDR1 MNHEY and CDR2 SVGEGT come from the germline V gene. The CDR3 has 13 amino acids. Trimming left V 4 bases short and J 11 bases short, with 17 bases between. The CDR3 sequence is CASSSPGGGTAFF. Here the CDR3 DNA reads TGTGCCAGCAGTTCCCCTGGCGGAGGTACGGCTTTCTTT.

For this clonotype: Relative to the germline gene, one junction end is altered; a read error may explain this. The chain employs TRBV20-1 and TRBJ2-2, with 12 bases matching TRBD2. Germline V gene sequence: CDR1 DFQATT, CDR2 SNEGSKA (reference sequence). This CDR3 region has 17 residues. CDR3 loop: CSARRLAGALNTGERFF. In nucleotides, the CDR3 is TGCAGTGCTAGGCGACTAGCGGGGGCCCTGAACACCGGGGAGCGGTTTTTT.

The table lists this clonotype with many counts. The V and J genes are TRBV20-1 and TRBJ2-5, with 9 bases aligning to TRBD2. J lost 7 bases, V lost 0 bases, and 9 bases had no gene match. Germline CDR1 reads DFQATT; CDR2 reads SNEGSKA (reference sequence). The CDR3 has 15 amino acids. Here the CDR3 DNA reads TGCAGTGCTAGAGATCGGCGGGGGGGCCAGGGGACCCAGTACTTC. It is translated as CSARDRRGGQGTQYF.

This clonotype has a count of ten or more. The chain combines TRBV14 with TRBJ2-6; D is uncertain. CDR3 length equals 16 residues. CDR1 is SGHDN, CDR2 FVKESK, per germline. Trimming stripped 4 bases from V and 3 bases from J, with 13 bases between. The CDR3 is CASSPLWGSGANVLTF. CDR3 DNA: TGTGCCAGCAGCCCGCTCTGGGGAAGTGGGGCCAACGTCCTGACTTTC.

This rearrangement joins TRBV3-1 to TRBJ2-5; TRBD2 aligns across 8 bases. CDR1 is LGHDT and CDR2 is YNNKEL in the germline V gene (reference sequence). V trimming: 4 bases; J trimming: 11 bases; junction bases outside the gene matches: 12. The CDR3 loop spans 14 amino acids. The CDR3 coding sequence is TGTGCCAGCAGCCCAGCGGGGGCAGGCGTCTCGCAGTACTTC. Translating gives CASSPAGAGVSQYF.

This clonotype was seen a few times. The chain combines TRBV18 with TRBJ2-3; 8 positions agree with TRBD1. Germline V lookup: CDR1 KGHSH, CDR2 LQKENI. V lost 5 bases, J lost 4 bases, and 8 bases stayed unmatched. The CDR3 contains 15 residues. This chain's CDR3 is CASSAGQGAADTQYF. Here the CDR3 DNA reads TGTGCCAGCTCAGCCGGCCAGGGGGCCGCAGATACGCAGTATTTT.

Ten or more counts support this clonotype. CDR3 sequence reads: CASKLGGLQYGYTF. The CDR3 DNA follows: TGCGCCAGCAAGCTGGGCGGGTTGCAATACGGCTACACCTTC. The V gene is TRBV5-1, the J gene TRBJ1-2; D not resolved. CDR1 and CDR2 from the germline V gene are SGHRS and YFSETQ. V lost 6 bases to trimming and J lost 8 bases, with 20 bases between them. The CDR3 totals 14 residues.

This clonotype was counted only a few times. This sequence joins TRBV18 and TRBJ1-2; TRBD1 might be the D (6 bases). The CDR3 sequence is 14 residues long. Trimming shortened V by 4 bases and J by 3 bases, and 12 bases separated the two germline ends. Germline CDR1 KGHSH, CDR2 LQKENI. The CDR3 coding sequence is TGTGCCAGCTCACGGACTAAGGGGGACTATGGCTACACCTTC. This codes for CASSRTKGDYGYTF.